Given below is one T cell receptor (beta chain) in context. The sample carries other DNA sequences with the same CDR3. The data originate from a study of T cell changes during pregnancy in multiple sclerosis. Repertoires were generated with immunoSEQ multiplex PCR, while TCRdb's copy carries only in-frame clones and drops some. The table lists 14,000 to 15,000 clones, 86% of them singletons. The germline V gene encodes CDR1 SGHNT and CDR2 YYREEE (reference sequence). V lost 1 base and J lost 6, with 5 bases in between. CDR3 size: 12 residues. The V and J genes are TRBV5-4 and TRBJ2-1; D gene unclear. The sequence was collected from a female donor with multiple sclerosis, enrolled in a pregnancy study. The source was CD8+ T cells from peripheral blood mononuclear cells, collected in the first trimester of pregnancy. The CDR3 nucleotides are TGTGCCAGCAGCTTGAATCGCAATGAGCAGTTCTTC. It is translated as CASSLNRNEQFF.